The 3 T cell receptor beta chains below come from one sample, sequenced in a study of regulatory T cells in long-lasting Graves disease. Assembly of TCR beta libraries relied on iRepertoire HTBI primers together with Arm-PCR of CDR3 regions. A single record per CDR3 protein comes from TCRdb applying MiXCR to the multiplex PCR reads. The sample lists about 560,000 distinct CDR3 sequences, about 16% occurring once. As to time point: newly diagnosed GD, antithyroid drugs for less than 3 months. With RNA extracted from PBMCs as input, the TCR library was made. The data also belong to a second study, concerning T cells in Graves' hyperthyroidism and ophthalmopathy.

Sequenced here: peripheral blood mononuclear cells (PBMCs), sampled at new diagnosis, from a patient treated with antithyroid drugs. These receptors were taken from a man younger than 35 with Graves disease.

Details on this clonotype: A single base separates this from a much larger clone, so it may be a read error. The chain recombines TRBV7-2 with TRBJ2-5, with 10 bases aligning to TRBD2. The CDR3 loop spans 15 amino acids. Germline V lookup: CDR1 SGHTA, CDR2 FQGNSA. J was trimmed by 1 base and V by 8 bases; bases with no gene match: 7. In DNA form, the CDR3 reads TGTGCCAGCGGCCACCGGACTAGCGGCCAAGAGACCCAGTACTTC. Protein product: CASGHRTSGQETQYF.

This clonotype was seen ten or more times. V usage is TRBV7-9 and J usage is TRBJ2-2; 16 bases are a match to TRBD2. There are 19 residues in the CDR3. The germline gives CDR1 SEHNR, CDR2 FQNEAQ (reference sequence). The junction had 10 bases not matched to a gene; V was cut back by 5 bases and J by 4 bases. The CDR3: CASSAPSGLAGGGTGELFF. In nucleotides, the CDR3 is TGTGCCAGCAGCGCGCCGTCGGGACTAGCGGGAGGGGGCACCGGGGAGCTGTTTTTT.

V usage is TRBV20-1 and J usage is TRBJ2-7; 12 bases are shared with TRBD2. CDR3 size: 13 residues. The V gene's germline CDR1 is DFQATT and CDR2 SNEGSKA (reference sequence). After removal of 5 bases from V and 4 bases from J, the junction contained 3 bases not matched to a gene. The CDR3 region is CSAPTSGGYEQYF. The CDR3 DNA follows: TGCAGTGCTCCGACTAGCGGGGGATACGAGCAGTACTTC.